This entry lists 28 T cell receptor beta chains sequenced from one sample in a study of T cells after yellow fever vaccination. TCRdb called the 5' RACE reads again in MiXCR, with one record for every CDR3 protein. This table holds some 340,000 distinct CDR3 sequences, 4.1% found once. The material sequenced was PBMCs, taken 5 days after the yellow fever booster vaccination. The receptor source for this set is a young man who received the YFV17D yellow fever vaccine.

This clonotype was counted a few times. At one boundary the junction diverges from the germline segment, which might be a read error. CDR3 sequence (DNA): TGTGCCAGCAGCCGAGGGGGACACTCCCTTCTGGGCTTC. This codes for CASSRGGHSLLGF. This chain links TRBV11-2 with TRBJ2-7, with D maybe TRBD1 (6 bases). CDR3 length equals 13 residues. Per germline, CDR1 SGHAT and CDR2 FQNNGV.

This clonotype turned up a few times. The chain carries TRBV10-3 and TRBJ2-1; no clear D. Germline loops: CDR1 ENHRY, CDR2 SYGVKD. Trimming stripped 0 bases from V and 7 bases from J, with 22 bases between. CDR3 length: 18 amino acids. CDR3 DNA: TGTGCCATCAGTGAGTCGAGTGGCCGCGACCCCCCGAGGAATGAGCAGTTCTTC. It is translated as CAISESSGRDPPRNEQFF.

The rearrangement links TRBV9 to TRBJ1-2, with 7 bases lining up with TRBD1. CDR1 and CDR2 (germline): SGDLS, YYNGEE. V was clipped by 0 bases and J by 5 bases; unmatched bases: 10. CDR3 length: 16 amino acids. The CDR3 DNA follows: TGTGCCAGCAGCGTAGCTACAGGGGCGCAGGGATATGGCTACACCTTC. Residues: CASSVATGAQGYGYTF.

The chain uses TRBV4-2 and TRBJ2-6, with D unresolved. Deletions cut 10 bases from V and 2 bases from J, with 9 bases between. The CDR3 has 13 residues. Germline CDR1 reads LGHNA; CDR2 reads YNFKEQ. CDR3 protein: CATRSAGANVLTF. CDR3 coding DNA: TGTGCCACCAGGTCTGCTGGGGCCAACGTCCTGACTTTC.

This clonotype was detected only a few times. V usage is TRBV4-2 and J usage is TRBJ2-2, with 9 nucleotides matching TRBD1. Germline V CDR1 and CDR2: LGHNA, YNFKEQ. The CDR3 spans 15 residues. Trimming removed 8 bases from V and 7 bases from J; junction bases left unmatched: 11. For the CDR3, the DNA is TGTGCCAGCTTACCGCGGGACAGGGCTAACGGGGAGCTGTTTTTT. It encodes CASLPRDRANGELFF.

This clonotype has just a few counts. The V call is TRBV27, the J call TRBJ2-4; D is ambiguous. V lost 6 bases to trimming and J lost 8 bases, with 14 bases between them. This CDR3 has 13 amino acids. Germline V gene lookup returns CDR1 MNHEY and CDR2 SMNVEV (reference sequence). The DNA of the CDR3 is TGTGCCAGCAGCACAATTACGGGCGACATTCAGTACTTC. Its protein is CASSTITGDIQYF.

Many counts were recorded for this clonotype. The V and J genes are TRBV5-4 and TRBJ2-2, with a possible D match to TRBD1 (6 bases). The CDR3 is 14 amino acids. Trimming removed 4 bases from V and 4 bases from J, with 11 bases in between. Germline CDR1 reads SGHNT; CDR2 reads YYREEE (reference sequence). The CDR3 region has the DNA TGTGCCAGCAGCGCAGGGGTGGCCACCGGGGAGCTGTTTTTT. As protein: CASSAGVATGELFF.

This clonotype was observed a handful of times. The CDR3 sequence is CASSSGTGQNEQYF. Here the CDR3 DNA reads TGCGCCAGCAGTTCCGGGACAGGGCAAAACGAGCAGTACTTC. The V call is TRBV5-1, the J call TRBJ2-7, with TRBD1 matching 9 bases. Germline CDR1 is SGHRS and CDR2 is YFSETQ. This CDR3 has 14 residues. After removal of 5 bases from V and 5 bases from J, the junction contained 8 bases not matched to a gene.

This clonotype came up many times. J is TRBJ2-2 and V is TRBV7-9, with a tentative D call TRBD1 (6 bases). The CDR3 has 13 amino acids. Germline lookup yields CDR1 SEHNR and CDR2 FQNEAQ (reference sequence). With 5 bases removed from V and 8 bases from J, the gap between germline ends came to 12 bases. The CDR3, as DNA: TGTGCCAGCAGCGCACAGGGTTTTGGGGAGCTGTTTTTT. This codes for CASSAQGFGELFF.

This clonotype was counted ten times or more. The CDR3 DNA reads as TGTGCCAGCAGCTTAGGCCAACAGATCACCGAGCAGTACTTC. It codes for CASSLGQQITEQYF. The chain recombines TRBV7-2 with TRBJ2-7; D gene unclear. The CDR3 extends over 14 amino acids. V was trimmed by 1 base and J by 6 bases, leaving 13 bases between them. In germline, CDR1 is SGHTA, CDR2 FQGNSA.

This clonotype was seen a few times. The rearrangement links TRBV12-5 to TRBJ2-1; TRBD1 or TRBD2 may be the D gene (5 bases each). The germline gives CDR1 LGHNT, CDR2 FRNRAP. The CDR3 extends over 15 amino acids. With 5 bases removed from V and 7 bases from J, the gap between germline ends came to 18 bases. The CDR3 reads CASGPTGRIVNEQFF. In nucleotides, the CDR3 is TGTGCTAGTGGTCCGACGGGGCGTATAGTAAATGAGCAGTTCTTC.

This clonotype was seen ten or more times. V gene TRBV20-1 combines with J gene TRBJ1-6; possible D gene TRBD1, 5 bases. CDR1 is DFQATT and CDR2 is SNEGSKA in the germline V gene (reference sequence). The V end lost 0 bases, the J end lost 2 bases, and 14 bases lay between the germline ends. The CDR3 is 17 residues long. This CDR3 is CSARDPRHRTYNSPLHF. The CDR3 DNA is TGCAGTGCTAGAGATCCAAGACACAGGACCTATAATTCACCCCTCCACTTT.

This clonotype came up a few times. This chain connects TRBV5-4 to TRBJ2-7; D may be TRBD1 or TRBD2 (6 bases each). The V gene's germline CDR1 is SGHNT and CDR2 YYREEE (reference sequence). The V end lost 2 bases, the J end lost 3 bases, and 15 bases lay between the germline ends. The CDR3 length is 15 residues. CDR3: CASSLRPGDNYEQYV. The CDR3 nucleotides read TGTGCCAGCAGCTTACGGCCGGGGGACAACTACGAGCAGTACGTC.

This clonotype was counted at least ten times. The rearrangement links TRBV6-5 to TRBJ2-2, with TRBD2 matching over 14 bases. J lost 4 bases, V lost 0 bases, and 4 bases had no gene match. From germline, CDR1 is MNHEY and CDR2 SVGAGI. The CDR3 spans 18 residues. The CDR3 loop is CASSYSLTSGGGTGELFF. CDR3 DNA sequence: TGTGCCAGCAGTTACTCGTTGACTAGCGGGGGGGGCACCGGGGAGCTGTTTTTT.

A few counts support this clonotype. The gene calls are TRBV29-1 and TRBJ1-1, with a tentative D call TRBD1 (6 bases). Germline lookup yields CDR1 SQVTM and CDR2 ANQGSEA. Between the trimmed V and J ends, which lost 4 bases and 4 bases, there was a span of 10 bases. CDR3 length equals 12 residues. The CDR3 spells CSVVAGVTEAFF. DNA for the CDR3: TGCAGCGTTGTTGCAGGGGTCACTGAAGCTTTCTTT.

The chain recombines TRBV20-1 with TRBJ1-2; no firm D call. CDR3 length: 14 amino acids. Germline V gene data show CDR1 as DFQATT and CDR2 as SNEGSKA (reference sequence). V lost 2 bases and J lost 4, with 14 bases in between. The DNA for the CDR3 is TGCAGTGCTAGACGACCGGACGTCCCCTATGGCTACACCTTC. This sequence encodes CSARRPDVPYGYTF.

This chain joins TRBV4-3 and TRBJ1-5; D gene ambiguous. From germline, CDR1 is LGHNA and CDR2 YSLEER. V was pared by 0 bases and J by 2 bases, with 5 bases between. This CDR3 has 14 amino acids. CDR3 in DNA: TGCGCCAGCAGCCAAGAAGTCCGCAATCAGCCCCAGCATTTT. Translation gives CASSQEVRNQPQHF.

This clonotype was seen more than once but under ten times. V usage is TRBV30 and J usage is TRBJ1-2; D gene uncertain. From germline, CDR1 is GTSNPN and CDR2 SVGIG (reference sequence). V was shortened by 5 bases and J by 8 bases, with 9 bases between the two germline ends. The CDR3 is made up of 10 amino acids. The CDR3 DNA follows: TGTGCCTGGTCTGGAGACGGCTACACCTTC. This translates into CAWSGDGYTF.

This chain joins TRBV7-8 and TRBJ1-1; D not resolved. This CDR3 comprises 16 residues. CDR1 and CDR2 (germline): SGHVS, FQNEAQ. The germline V and J ends were trimmed by 1 base and 3 bases, with 15 bases remaining between them. CDR3 in amino acids: CASSLVRRVVDTEAFF. The CDR3 coding sequence is TGTGCCAGCAGCTTAGTCCGGCGGGTTGTGGACACTGAAGCTTTCTTT. The full variable domain, in which reference TRBV7-8 and TRBJ1-1 provide the parts outside the CDR3, is GAGVSQSPRYKVAKRGQDVALRCDPISGHVSLFWYQQALGQGPEFLTYFQNEAQLDKSGLPSDRFFAERPEGSVSTLKIQRTQQEDSAVYLCASSLVRRVVDTEAFFGQGTRLTVV.

This clonotype came up a few times. The genes are TRBV27 and TRBJ2-3; D is possibly TRBD1 (5 bases). V lost 5 bases and J lost 7, with 13 bases in between. This CDR3 region has 13 residues. CDR1 is MNHEY, CDR2 SMNVEV, per germline (reference sequence). CDR3: CASSPVGRNTQYF. The CDR3 DNA reads TGTGCCAGCAGTCCGGTGGGGCGGAATACGCAGTATTTT.

This clonotype was seen a handful of times. The V gene is TRBV7-2, the J gene TRBJ2-1, with 11 bases matching TRBD2. Germline lookup yields CDR1 SGHTA and CDR2 FQGNSA. V was clipped by 7 bases and J by 4 bases; unmatched bases: 6. The length of the CDR3 is 15 residues. In DNA form, the CDR3 reads TGTGCCAGCAAGTGCCGACTAGCGGGGTACAATGAGCAGTTCTTC. Translation: CASKCRLAGYNEQFF.

The rearrangement links TRBV7-2 to TRBJ2-7; 7 nucleotides match TRBD1. From germline, CDR1 is SGHTA and CDR2 FQGNSA. Unmatched junction bases numbered 10, after V lost 5 bases and J lost 6 bases. The CDR3 runs 14 residues. CDR3 DNA sequence: TGTGCCAGCAGCACCCGGGACAGATCTGGCGAGCAGTACTTC. This codes for CASSTRDRSGEQYF.

The chain uses TRBV4-3 and TRBJ1-2; 7 bases are shared with TRBD1. V was clipped by 0 bases and J by 6 bases; unmatched bases: 7. Germline V gives CDR1 LGHNA, CDR2 YSLEER. CDR3 length: 15 residues. The CDR3 loop reads CASSQDEGAPNGYTF. The CDR3 nucleotides are TGCGCCAGCAGCCAAGATGAGGGGGCGCCTAATGGCTACACCTTC.

The chain couples TRBV7-9 to TRBJ2-6; D assignment may be TRBD1 or TRBD2 (5 bases each). Germline-derived CDR1 and CDR2 are SEHNR and FQNEAQ (reference sequence). The CDR3 runs to 17 residues. Trimming took off 4 bases at V and 1 base at J, with 14 bases between the two ends. The CDR3 loop reads CASSSHGAGSGANVLTF. The CDR3 bases are TGTGCCAGCAGCTCCCACGGGGCAGGGTCTGGGGCCAACGTCCTGACTTTC.

CDR3: CASSLGLAGSQGDTQYF. The CDR3, as DNA: TGTGCCAGCAGCTTGGGACTAGCGGGGAGTCAGGGAGATACGCAGTATTTT. The chain couples TRBV5-4 to TRBJ2-3; 11 nucleotides agree with TRBD2. The CDR3 spans 17 residues. Unmatched junction bases numbered 8, after V lost 0 bases and J lost 5 bases. CDR1 and CDR2 from the germline V gene are SGHNT and YYREEE (reference sequence).

V is TRBV5-1 and J is TRBJ2-5; the D gene is possibly TRBD2 (6 bases). The CDR3 runs to 14 residues. In germline, CDR1 is SGHRS, CDR2 YFSETQ. V gave up 5 bases and J gave up 2 bases, with 13 bases separating them. Here the CDR3 DNA reads TGCGCCAGCAGTAGTCCTGGGGGGCAAGAGACCCAGTACTTC. As protein: CASSSPGGQETQYF.

This chain uses TRBV6-1 with TRBJ1-1; D is undetermined. V was cut by 6 bases and J by 0 bases, with 11 bases left in between. The CDR3 is 14 residues long. The germline CDR1 and CDR2 sequences are MNHNS and SASEGT. The CDR3 nucleotides read TGTGCCAGCAGGAAGAGGGCACTGAACACTGAAGCTTTCTTT. Encoded protein: CASRKRALNTEAFF.

The V call is TRBV4-1, the J call TRBJ2-5, with D perhaps matching TRBD2 (6 bases). Looked up from germline, CDR1 is MGHRA and CDR2 is YSYEKL. This CDR3 contains 14 residues. With 1 base removed from V and 5 bases from J, the gap between germline ends came to 11 bases. The CDR3 region is CASSQVSSGETQYF. In nucleotides, the CDR3 is TGCGCCAGCAGCCAAGTCTCCAGCGGGGAGACCCAGTACTTC.